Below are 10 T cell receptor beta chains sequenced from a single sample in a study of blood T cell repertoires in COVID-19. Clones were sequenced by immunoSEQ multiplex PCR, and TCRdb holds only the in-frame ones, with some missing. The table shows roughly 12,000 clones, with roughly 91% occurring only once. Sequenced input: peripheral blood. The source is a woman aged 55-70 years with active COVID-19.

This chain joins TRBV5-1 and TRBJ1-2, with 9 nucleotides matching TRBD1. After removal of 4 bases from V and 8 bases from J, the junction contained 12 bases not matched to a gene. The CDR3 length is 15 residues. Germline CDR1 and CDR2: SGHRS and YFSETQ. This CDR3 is CASSTHPGQGSGYTF. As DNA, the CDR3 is TGCGCCAGCAGCACGCACCCGGGACAGGGTTCGGGCTACACCTTC.

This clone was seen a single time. The CDR3 reads CASSQVAAYEQYF. The CDR3 DNA follows: TGCGCCAGCAGCCAAGTCGCGGCCTACGAGCAGTACTTC. The V and J genes are TRBV4-1 and TRBJ2-7; D remains ambiguous. V gave up 1 base and J gave up 2 bases, with 6 bases separating them. The germline gives CDR1 MGHRA, CDR2 YSYEKL. There are 13 residues in the CDR3.

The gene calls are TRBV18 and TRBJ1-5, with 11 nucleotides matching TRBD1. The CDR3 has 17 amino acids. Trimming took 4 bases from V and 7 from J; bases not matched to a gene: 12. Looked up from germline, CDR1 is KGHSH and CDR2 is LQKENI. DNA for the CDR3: TGTGCCAGCTCACGCCCCCCCGCGGGACAGGGGGACCAGCCCCAGCATTTT. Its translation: CASSRPPAGQGDQPQHF.

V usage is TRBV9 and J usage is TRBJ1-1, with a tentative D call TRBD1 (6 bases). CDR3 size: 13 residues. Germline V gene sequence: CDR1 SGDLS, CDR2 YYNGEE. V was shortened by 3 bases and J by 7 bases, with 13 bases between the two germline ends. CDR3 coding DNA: TGTGCCAGCAGCGGACCGGGGGGCAATGAAGCTTTCTTT. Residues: CASSGPGGNEAFF.

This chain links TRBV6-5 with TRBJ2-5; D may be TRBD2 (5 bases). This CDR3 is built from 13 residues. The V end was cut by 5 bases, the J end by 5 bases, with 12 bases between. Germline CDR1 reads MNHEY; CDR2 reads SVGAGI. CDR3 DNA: TGTGCCAGCAGTACAGAGAGGGAGGAGACCCAGTACTTC. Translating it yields CASSTEREETQYF.

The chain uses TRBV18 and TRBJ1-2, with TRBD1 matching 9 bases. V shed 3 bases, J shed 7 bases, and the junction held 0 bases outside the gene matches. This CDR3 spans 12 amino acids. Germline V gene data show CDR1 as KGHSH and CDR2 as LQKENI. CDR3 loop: CASSPGQGGYTF. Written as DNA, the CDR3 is TGTGCCAGCTCACCGGGACAGGGTGGCTACACCTTC.

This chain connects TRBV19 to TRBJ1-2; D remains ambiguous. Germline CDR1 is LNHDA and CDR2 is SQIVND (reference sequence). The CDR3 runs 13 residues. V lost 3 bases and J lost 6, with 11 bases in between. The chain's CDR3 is CASSIPADNGYTF. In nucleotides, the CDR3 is TGTGCCAGTAGTATTCCAGCGGATAATGGCTACACCTTC.

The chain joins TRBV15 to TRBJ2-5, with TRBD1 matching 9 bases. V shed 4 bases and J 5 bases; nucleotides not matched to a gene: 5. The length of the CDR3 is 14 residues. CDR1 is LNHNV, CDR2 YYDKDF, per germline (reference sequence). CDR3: CATSKGQGLETQYF. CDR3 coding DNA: TGTGCCACCAGCAAGGGACAGGGTTTGGAGACCCAGTACTTC.

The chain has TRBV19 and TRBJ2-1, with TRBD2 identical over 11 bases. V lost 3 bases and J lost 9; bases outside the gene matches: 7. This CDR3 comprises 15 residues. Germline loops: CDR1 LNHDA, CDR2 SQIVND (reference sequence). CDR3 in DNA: TGTGCCAGTAGTATTCTAGCGGGAGGATTCGGTGAGCAGTTCTTC. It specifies CASSILAGGFGEQFF.

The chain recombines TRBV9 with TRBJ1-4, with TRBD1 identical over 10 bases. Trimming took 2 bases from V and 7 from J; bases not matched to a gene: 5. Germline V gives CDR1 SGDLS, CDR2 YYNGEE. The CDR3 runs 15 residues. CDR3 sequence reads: CASSVTGGFGEKLFF. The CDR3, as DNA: TGTGCCAGCAGCGTGACAGGGGGCTTCGGTGAAAAACTGTTTTTT.